One T cell receptor (beta chain) is described in this entry. The data were obtained in a study of shared clonotypes between healthy human individuals. Profiled with immunoSEQ multiplex PCR; TCRdb holds only in-frame clones, not every one. The table shows hundreds of thousands of clones, with about 92% occurring only once. CD45RO-negative, CCR7-selected cells formed the naive CD8 fraction, which excluded terminally differentiated effector memory CD45RA+ cells. From germline, CDR1 is KGHSH and CDR2 LQKENI. The CDR3 consists of 14 residues. The V end lost 6 bases, the J end lost 5 bases, and 13 bases lay between the germline ends.

The sequencing sample was made of naive CD8+ T cells sorted from blood. The TCR comes from a man aged 25 to 40 in good health. This chain links TRBV18 with TRBJ2-2, with D possibly matching TRBD2 (6 bases). The CDR3 coding sequence is TGTGCCAGCTCGTCGGGGACTGCGACCGGGGAGCTGTTTTTT. Residues: CASSSGTATGELFF. Based on the CDR3 plus reference TRBV18 and TRBJ2-2, the full variable domain is NAGVMQNPRHLVRRRGQEARLRCSPMKGHSHVYWYRQLPEEGLKFMVYLQKENIIDESGMPKERFSAEFPKEGPSILRIQQVVRGDSAAYFCASSSGTATGELFFGEGSRLTVL.